This T cell receptor (beta chain) was recorded in a study of T cell repertoires in aging, cancer and after chemotherapy. On the study more broadly: Over several months to years, re-sampled healthy donor repertoires clearly shared clones. Study observations and caveats: Rebound thymic output was suggested by rising median generation probability during chemotherapy in each cancer cohort.

The V gene lost 0 bases and the J gene lost 0 bases, with 17 bases spanning the gap. The CDR3 contains 18 residues. Germline V gives CDR1 MNHEY, CDR2 SVGAGI. TRB rearrangements spanning V, D and J were amplified using mixed TRB-A/B primers. TCRdb re-called the multiplex PCR reads through MiXCR, storing one row per CDR3 protein. The table includes 5,500 to 7,000 distinct CDR3 sequences, about 26% detected once. In its sample, this clonotype ranks as medium-sized. What it binds is unknown. Amplification of TCR beta used genomic DNA extracted from peripheral blood. This receptor was obtained from a human donor in good health. This sequence joins TRBV6-5 and TRBJ1-2; D not certain. Sequenced material: blood. The CDR3 protein is CASSYSLSQGSSNYGYTF. The CDR3 nucleotides read TGTGCCAGCAGTTACTCTCTGAGCCAAGGGTCCTCTAACTATGGCTACACCTTC.